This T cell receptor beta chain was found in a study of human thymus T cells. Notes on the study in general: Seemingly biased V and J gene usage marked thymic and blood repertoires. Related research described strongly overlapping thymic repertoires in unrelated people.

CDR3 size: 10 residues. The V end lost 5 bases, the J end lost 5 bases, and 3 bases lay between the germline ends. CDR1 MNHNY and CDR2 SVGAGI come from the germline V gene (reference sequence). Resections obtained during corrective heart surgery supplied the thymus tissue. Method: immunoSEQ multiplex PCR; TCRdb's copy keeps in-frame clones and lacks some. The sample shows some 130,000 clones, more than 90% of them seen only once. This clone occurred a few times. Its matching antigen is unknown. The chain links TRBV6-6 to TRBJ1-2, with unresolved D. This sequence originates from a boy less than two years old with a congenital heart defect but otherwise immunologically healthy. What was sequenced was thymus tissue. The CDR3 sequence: CASSNYGYTF. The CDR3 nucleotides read TGTGCCAGCAGTAATTATGGCTACACCTTC.